These T cell receptor beta chains were read from a single sample in a study of HIV-infected patients and healthy controls. From the 5' RACE reads, TCRdb called clonotypes with MiXCR, one entry per CDR3 protein. The sample has roughly 70,000 distinct CDR3 sequences; roughly a sixth are singletons. Sequences were obtained from CD4+ T cells from blood. These receptors were obtained from a human donor in good health. The CDR3 runs from the conserved cysteine through the conserved F or W. Clone size, where shown, is once, few, many, or a class for clones that have expanded.

V gene: TRBV27
clone size: NA
CDR3 protein: CASSSLEGGRDEQYF

V gene: TRBV12-3/TRBV12-4
clone size: many
CDR3 protein: CASNDRGQVFTEAFF

V gene: TRBV29-1
clone size: few
CDR3 protein: CSVRDSTDTQYF

V gene: TRBV27
clone size: few
CDR3 protein: CASKMSGGAPYGYTF

V gene: TRBV6-2/TRBV6-3
clone size: many
CDR3 protein: CASTPLGTPEETQYF

V gene: TRBV7-2
clone size: few
CDR3 protein: CASSFSGGQETQYF

V gene: TRBV6-2/TRBV6-3
clone size: few
CDR3 protein: CASSFTSGRANEQFF

V gene: TRBV5-4
clone size: few
CDR3 protein: CASSRGTGVLNNEQFF

V gene: TRBV3-1
clone size: few
CDR3 protein: CASESPGLLTQYF

V gene: TRBV20-1
clone size: many
CDR3 protein: CSARRGQGVSYEQYF

V gene: TRBV19
clone size: once
CDR3 protein: CASRNSQVGTNEKLFF

V gene: TRBV20-1
clone size: many
CDR3 protein: CTHYSNQPQHF

V gene: TRBV20-1
clone size: NA
CDR3 protein: CSAGNFGASIHEQYF

V gene: TRBV12-3/TRBV12-4
clone size: NA
CDR3 protein: CASRRETGPNEKLFF

V gene: TRBV28
clone size: few
CDR3 protein: CASSPPGYEQYF

V gene: TRBV29-1
clone size: NA
CDR3 protein: CSVLPTDEQFF

V gene: TRBV20-1
clone size: many
CDR3 protein: CSARVLAGEDF